This T cell receptor beta chain emerged from a study of PD-L1 blockade in urothelial cancer (TCRdb year 2017). The study in broad terms: All patients started therapy in about 2014 and received atezolizumab 1,200 mg intravenously every 3 weeks. Twenty-five of 29 patients were males with bladder-origin urothelial cancer, and about 65% of the 29 reported a prior smoking history. An ECOG performance status of 0 or 1 was recorded for the patients, and 0 to 3 prior chemotherapy regimens had been received by the patients. Blood samples were analyzed 3 weeks after the start of treatment (second dose) and 6 weeks after the start of treatment. Blood samples gave median yields of approximately 130,000 T cells and some 80,000 unique TCRs, along with a median clonality of around 0.08. The study was an exploratory multi-omic analysis of somatic, immune and clinical correlates of response to PD-L1 blockade with atezolizumab in urothelial cancer. Pretreatment tumor samples, along with matched peripheral blood collected serially before and after atezolizumab treatment, underwent TCR sequencing. Durable clinical benefit was defined as progression-free survival longer than 6 months, and TCR features were also tested against progression-free and overall survival. In the same patients who had TCR sequencing, pretreatment tumors also underwent whole exome sequencing and RNA sequencing. Nine patients achieved durable clinical benefit and 15 to 20 did not. Just over 28 patients had pretreatment blood TCR-seq, about 24 had at least one posttreatment blood collection, and about 24 had tumor TCR-seq.

Cut back by 3 bases and 5 bases, the V and J ends lie 8 bases apart. Measured from the cysteine to the phenylalanine, the CDR3 is 13 residues long. This entry keeps only the CDR3 DNA: 39 bases, framed from base 1. CDR1 is given as SGHDT and CDR2 as YYEEEE, both from the germline V gene. The study at large found these results: Patients with durable benefit showed greater expansion of tumor-associated TCR clones in peripheral blood 3 weeks after starting treatment (n ≈ 22, p = 0.022). Because of the small sample size (n ≈ 27) and the many exploratory analyses performed, the results are intended to be regarded as hypothesis-generating. Improved progression-free and overall survival was found to be associated with pretreatment peripheral blood TCR clonality below the median.

Notes on this clone: This clone's antigen is unknown. Within one base of it there is no much larger clone, and no base qualities were kept.

Synthetic TCR analog templates were spiked into each PCR so that absolute template abundance could be estimated from read counts. The immunoSEQ assay was used to amplify TCRbeta CDR3 regions from genomic DNA with bias-controlled V and J gene primers. Sequencing of rearranged TCRbeta segments was performed at approximately 20X coverage. In the authors' own workflow: Sequencing errors were corrected by clustering, and CDR3s were annotated against IMGT so that V, D and J genes could be assigned. Downstream analyses used only productive TCRbeta rearrangements, leaving out any out-of-frame or stop-codon sequences. To compute clonality, Shannon entropy was normalized by the log of the number of unique productive sequences and then subtracted from one. Fisher's exact test with Benjamini-Hochberg correction, at a threshold of adjusted p below 0.01, was used to find clones that differed between time points or between blood and tumor. TCRdb holds this immuneACCESS table with in-frame rearrangements only. Some clones are missing; in checked studies, unresolved V genes explain under half, and the rest has no known cause. V, J and clone size reflect that table, while D and trimming were determined from the DNA. Present in this sample are 45,000 to 55,000 clones, over 65% of which were seen just once. The ten largest clones add up to over 1% of the sample.

The label giving this sample's time point can be read as: pretreatment peripheral blood. A cohort of about 30 patients with locally advanced or metastatic urothelial carcinoma, treated at Memorial Sloan Kettering on a trial protocol, was included. Peripheral blood mononuclear cells were collected pretreatment and during treatment, at between 1 and 8 total time points per patient. The Qiagen DNeasy Blood extraction kit was used to purify genomic DNA from total PBMCs and from tumor samples. Collected pretreatment and during treatment, PBMCs were isolated and stored as previously described. This sequence uses TRBV5-6 and TRBJ2-2; too little of a D gene remains to name it. This TCR derives from a middle-aged man with urothelial cancer. The sample consisted of PBMCs, taken around atezolizumab (anti-PD-L1) treatment. CDR3 sequence: CASSSMLTGELFF. The nucleotides are TGTGCCAGCAGCTCAATGTTGACCGGGGAGCTGTTTTTT.